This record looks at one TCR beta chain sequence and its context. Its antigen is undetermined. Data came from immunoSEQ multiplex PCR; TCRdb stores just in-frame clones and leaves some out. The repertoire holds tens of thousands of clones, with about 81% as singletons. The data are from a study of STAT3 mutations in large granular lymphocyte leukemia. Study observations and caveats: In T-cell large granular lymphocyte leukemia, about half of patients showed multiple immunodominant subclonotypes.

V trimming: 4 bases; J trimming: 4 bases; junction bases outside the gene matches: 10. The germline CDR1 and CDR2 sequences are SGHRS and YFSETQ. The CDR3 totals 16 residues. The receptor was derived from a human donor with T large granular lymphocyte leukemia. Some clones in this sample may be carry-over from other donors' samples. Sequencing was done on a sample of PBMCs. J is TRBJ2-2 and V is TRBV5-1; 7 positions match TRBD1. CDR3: CASSQLRQGGTGELFF. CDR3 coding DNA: TGCGCCAGCAGCCAACTTCGACAGGGCGGCACCGGGGAGCTGTTTTTT.